This TCR beta chain was observed in a study of control samples from healthy donors and cancer patients. V shed 6 bases and J 2 bases; nucleotides not matched to a gene: 10. CDR1 is SQVTM and CDR2 is ANQGSEA in the germline V gene. The CDR3 covers 16 residues. Sequenced by immunoSEQ multiplex PCR; TCRdb stores in-frame clones only, minus some. The sample has 170,000 or so clones, more than 85% seen once; the top ten hold around 2%. The V and J genes are TRBV29-1 and TRBJ2-6; 7 nucleotides align to TRBD1. The clonotype comes from a woman between 35 and 50 years old in good health. Sequences were obtained from blood. The CDR3 loop reads CSVRETGNPGANVLTF. CDR3 coding DNA: TGCAGCGTGAGGGAGACAGGGAACCCTGGGGCCAACGTCCTGACTTTC.